The 19 T cell receptor beta chains below all came from one sample that was sequenced in a study of T cell responses to AZD1222 COVID-19 vaccine (dated by TCRdb to about 2021). Read against the paper, the sample's time point label means: about 28 days (+/-7) after the second vaccine dose. Libraries were constructed by the immunoSEQ multiplex PCR assay. TCRdb stores this immuneACCESS table with in-frame sequences only. Part of the clones is absent; in the studies checked, under half of the shortfall reflects unresolved V genes, and no reason is known for the rest. The sample table shows about 270,000 clones, and about 94% are seen once. 0.55% of the sample rests with the top ten. Sequencing was performed on peripheral blood, taken 28 days after the second AZD1222 dose. The receptors derive from an adult who received the AZD1222 COVID-19 vaccine.

J is TRBJ1-3 and V is TRBV10-3; D is undetermined. CDR1 and CDR2 from the germline V gene are ENHRY and SYGVKD. With 4 bases removed from V and 3 bases from J, the gap between germline ends came to 4 bases. The CDR3 length is 12 residues. This CDR3 is CAISGGGNTIYF. The CDR3 bases are TGTGCCATCAGTGGAGGTGGAAACACCATATATTTT.

This chain uses TRBV5-1 with TRBJ2-5, with D tentatively TRBD2 (6 bases). V was trimmed by 4 bases and J by 5 bases, leaving 18 bases between them. The CDR3 extends over 15 amino acids. Germline V gives CDR1 SGHRS, CDR2 YFSETQ. CDR3 amino acids: CASSPRDSPPETQYF. The CDR3 DNA follows: TGCGCCAGCAGCCCGAGGGACTCTCCTCCGGAGACCCAGTACTTC.

This clone showed up just a few times. V and J are TRBV9 and TRBJ1-2, with 9 bases fitting TRBD1. The germline V gene encodes CDR1 SGDLS and CDR2 YYNGEE. J gave up 6 bases and V 4 bases, and 13 bases lay outside the gene matches. The CDR3 length is 16 residues. CDR3 nucleotide sequence: TGTGCCAGCAGCCCGTCTTGGGACAGGGACTCGCATGGCTACACCTTC. Protein product: CASSPSWDRDSHGYTF.

The genes are TRBV18 and TRBJ1-1; D might be TRBD1 (5 bases). CDR1 and CDR2 (germline): KGHSH, LQKENI. The CDR3 consists of 15 residues. Trimming cost V 3 bases and J 4 bases, with 15 bases left between them. The CDR3 sequence: CASSPSQRQSTEAFF. In DNA form, the CDR3 reads TGTGCCAGCTCACCCTCCCAGAGACAGAGCACTGAAGCTTTCTTT.

V gene TRBV15 combines with J gene TRBJ2-6; D gene unclear. This CDR3 spans 16 amino acids. Germline CDR1 LNHNV, CDR2 YYDKDF (reference sequence). V shed 0 bases and J shed 1 base, with 7 bases lying between them. CDR3 residues: CATSREGISGANVLTF. The CDR3 bases are TGTGCCACCAGCAGAGAGGGGATTTCTGGGGCCAACGTCCTGACTTTC.

The J gene is TRBJ1-5, the V gene TRBV9, with D possibly being TRBD1 (5 bases). V shed 0 bases and J shed 2 bases, with 9 bases lying between them. The CDR3 totals 15 residues. Germline V gene data show CDR1 as SGDLS and CDR2 as YYNGEE. The CDR3 loop is CASSVEGAGNQPQHF. The CDR3 bases are TGTGCCAGCAGCGTAGAAGGGGCGGGCAATCAGCCCCAGCATTTT.

In its sample, this clone was seen once. The V call is TRBV13, the J call TRBJ2-7; D uncertain. The CDR3 length is 17 residues. Trimming took 2 bases from V and 1 from J, leaving 18 bases between them. Per the germline V gene, CDR1 is PRHDT and CDR2 is FYEKMQ (reference sequence). DNA of the CDR3: TGTGCCAGCAGCTTAATCTTCTCCCGCAGAGGATCCTACGAGCAGTACTTC. Translation gives CASSLIFSRRGSYEQYF.

The rearrangement links TRBV2 to TRBJ1-5; D not certain. Germline V CDR1 and CDR2: SNHLY, FYNNEI. CDR3 size: 18 residues. Trimming removed 7 bases at V and 1 base at J, with 23 bases between. This chain's CDR3 is CASTKGSFKIRSNQPQHF. CDR3 bases: TGTGCCAGCACCAAAGGGTCCTTCAAGATCCGGAGCAATCAGCCCCAGCATTTT. Using reference TRBV2 and TRBJ1-5 for the parts outside the CDR3, the full variable domain is EPEVTQTPSHQVTQMGQEVILRCVPISNHLYFYWYRQILGQKVEFLVSFYNNEISEKSEIFDDQFSVERPDGSNFTLKIRSTKLEDSAMYFCASTKGSFKIRSNQPQHFGDGTRLSIL.

The CDR3 reads CASSPAEAEAFF. CDR3 DNA sequence: TGCGCCAGCAGCCCCGCGGAGGCTGAAGCTTTCTTT. This chain links TRBV10-2 with TRBJ1-1, with D hard to call. Trimming stripped 6 bases from V and 6 bases from J, with 11 bases between. CDR1 and CDR2 from the germline V gene are WSHSY and SAAADI. The CDR3 is 12 residues long.

This chain links TRBV6-1 with TRBJ1-6; tentative D call: TRBD1 (5 bases). The V gene lost 4 bases and the J gene lost 0 bases, with 16 bases spanning the gap. The CDR3 sequence is 18 residues long. Looked up from germline, CDR1 is MNHNS and CDR2 is SASEGT. This CDR3 is CASSARGPILSYNSPLHF. Here the CDR3 DNA reads TGTGCCAGCAGTGCGCGGGGACCGATCCTCTCCTATAATTCACCCCTCCACTTT.

This chain links TRBV7-9 with TRBJ2-2; D is undetermined. CDR1 SEHNR and CDR2 FQNEAQ come from the germline V gene (reference sequence). The length of the CDR3 is 12 residues. With 0 bases removed from V and 7 bases from J, the gap between germline ends came to 3 bases. The CDR3 protein is CASSLAGGELFF. In DNA form, the CDR3 reads TGTGCCAGCAGCTTAGCCGGCGGGGAGCTGTTTTTT.

The chain combines TRBV5-1 with TRBJ2-7, with 10 bases identical to TRBD1. V was pared by 8 bases and J by 3 bases, with 8 bases of the junction left unmatched. The CDR3 is 14 residues long. Germline assignment: CDR1 SGHRS and CDR2 YFSETQ. The CDR3 protein is CASSTRTGGYEQYF. The CDR3 coding sequence is TGCGCCAGTTCAACCCGGACAGGGGGCTACGAGCAGTACTTC. The full variable domain, in which reference TRBV5-1 and TRBJ2-7 provide the parts outside the CDR3, is KAGVTQTPRYLIKTRGQQVTLSCSPISGHRSVSWYQQTPGQGLQFLFEYFSETQRNKGNFPGRFSGRQFSNSRSEMNVSTLELGDSALYLCASSTRTGGYEQYFGPGTRLTVT.

This clone has just a few counts. The chain is built from TRBV4-1 and TRBJ2-3, with D possibly being TRBD1 (6 bases). The CDR3 sequence is 14 residues long. Trimming removed 0 bases at V and 7 bases at J, with 11 bases between. In germline, CDR1 is MGHRA, CDR2 YSYEKL. CDR3 region: CASSQDGGRYTQYF. DNA of the CDR3: TGCGCCAGCAGCCAAGATGGGGGCCGATATACGCAGTATTTT.

The chain is built from TRBV6-5 and TRBJ2-2; no clear D gene. Deletions cut 7 bases from V and 1 base from J, with 10 bases between. The CDR3 length is 14 residues. Germline V gene lookup returns CDR1 MNHEY and CDR2 SVGAGI. The CDR3 region has the DNA TGTGCCAGCACCCCCTCGGGGAACACCGGGGAGCTGTTTTTT. Amino acid sequence: CASTPSGNTGELFF.

This sequence joins TRBV28 and TRBJ1-5; 8 bases map to TRBD1. The CDR3 extends over 12 amino acids. Germline V lookup: CDR1 MDHEN, CDR2 SYDVKM. The V and J ends lost 4 bases and 9 bases, in that order; junction bases with no gene match: 2. CDR3 in DNA: TGTGCCAGCAGTTCAGGGGGCCGGCCCCAGCATTTT. Protein sequence: CASSSGGRPQHF.

The chain carries TRBV7-6 and TRBJ1-4, with 7 bases aligning to TRBD1. The CDR3 is made up of 13 amino acids. Germline V CDR1 and CDR2: SGHVS, FNYEAQ. The junction had 9 bases not matched to a gene; V was cut back by 9 bases and J by 8 bases. The CDR3 nucleotides read TGTGCCAGTAGCGGGACAGCCAAAGAAAAACTGTTTTTT. Translation gives CASSGTAKEKLFF. Using reference TRBV7-6 and TRBJ1-4 for the parts outside the CDR3, the full variable domain is GAGVSQSPRYKVTKRGQDVALRCDPISGHVSLYWYRQALGQGPEFLTYFNYEAQQDKSGLPNDRFSAERPEGSISTLTIQRTEQRDSAMYRCASSGTAKEKLFFGSGTQLSVL.

The chain has TRBV5-1 and TRBJ2-1; TRBD2 matches 11 bases. The CDR3 covers 15 residues. Trimming at V came to 5 bases and at J to 9 bases, leaving 10 bases not matched to a gene. The germline V gene has CDR1 SGHRS and CDR2 YFSETQ. CDR3 region: CASSQLAGGPGEQFF. In nucleotides, the CDR3 is TGCGCCAGCAGTCAATTAGCGGGAGGGCCGGGTGAGCAGTTCTTC.

The V call is TRBV4-1, the J call TRBJ1-4; unclear D gene. The germline V gene encodes CDR1 MGHRA and CDR2 YSYEKL. V lost 0 bases and J 8 bases, leaving 10 bases between the germline ends. The CDR3 runs 14 residues. CDR3 nucleotides: TGCGCCAGCAGCCAAGATTGGGCAGTCGAAAAACTGTTTTTT. Amino acid sequence: CASSQDWAVEKLFF.

In DNA, the CDR3 is TGTGCCAGCAGGGGACAGGGAACCTACGAGCAGTACTTC. Protein product: CASRGQGTYEQYF. V and J are TRBV7-2 and TRBJ2-7; TRBD1 aligns across 9 bases. CDR1 and CDR2 from the germline V gene are SGHTA and FQGNSA. The CDR3 contains 13 residues. With V trimmed by 6 bases and J by 2 bases, 2 bases remained unmatched.